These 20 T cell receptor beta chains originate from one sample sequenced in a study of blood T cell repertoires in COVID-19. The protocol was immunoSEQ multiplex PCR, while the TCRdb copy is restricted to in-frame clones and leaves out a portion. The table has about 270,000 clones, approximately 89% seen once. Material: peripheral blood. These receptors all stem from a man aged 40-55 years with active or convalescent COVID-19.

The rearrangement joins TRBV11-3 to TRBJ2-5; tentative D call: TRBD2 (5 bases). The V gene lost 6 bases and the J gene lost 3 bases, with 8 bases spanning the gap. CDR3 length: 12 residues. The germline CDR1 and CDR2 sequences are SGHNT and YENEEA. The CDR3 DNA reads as TGTGCCAGCAGACGGGGAAAAGAGACCCAGTACTTC. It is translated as CASRRGKETQYF.

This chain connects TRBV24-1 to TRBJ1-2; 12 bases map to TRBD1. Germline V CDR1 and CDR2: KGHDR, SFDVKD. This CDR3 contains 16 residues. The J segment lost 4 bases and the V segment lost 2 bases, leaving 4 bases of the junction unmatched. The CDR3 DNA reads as TGTGCCACCAGTGATTCGGGACAGGGGGCGTTCTATGGCTACACCTTC. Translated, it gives CATSDSGQGAFYGYTF.

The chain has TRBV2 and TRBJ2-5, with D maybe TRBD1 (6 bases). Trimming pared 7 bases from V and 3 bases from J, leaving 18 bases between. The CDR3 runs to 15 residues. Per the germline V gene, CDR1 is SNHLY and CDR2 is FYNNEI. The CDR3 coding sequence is TGTGCCAGCACCCCGTCTAGGACAGTGGAAGAGACCCAGTACTTC. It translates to CASTPSRTVEETQYF.

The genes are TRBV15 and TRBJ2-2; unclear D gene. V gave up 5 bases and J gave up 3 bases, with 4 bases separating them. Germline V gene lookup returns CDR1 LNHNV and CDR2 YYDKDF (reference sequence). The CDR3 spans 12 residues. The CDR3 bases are TGTGCCACCAGCTCTCACACCGGGGAGCTGTTTTTT. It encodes CATSSHTGELFF. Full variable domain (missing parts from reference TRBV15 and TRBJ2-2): DAMVIQNPRYQVTQFGKPVTLSCSQTLNHNVMYWYQQKSSQAPKLLFHYYDKDFNNEADTPDNFQSRRPNTSFCFLDIRSPGLGDTAMYLCATSSHTGELFFGEGSRLTVL.

The CDR3: CASSLEGQGVVNEKLFF. The CDR3 DNA is TGTGCCAGCAGCTTAGAGGGGCAGGGGGTGGTTAATGAAAAACTGTTTTTT. This chain links TRBV11-2 with TRBJ1-4, with 7 bases matching TRBD1. This CDR3 comprises 17 residues. V was pared by 0 bases and J by 4 bases, with 8 bases of the junction left unmatched. Germline CDR1 and CDR2: SGHAT and FQNNGV.

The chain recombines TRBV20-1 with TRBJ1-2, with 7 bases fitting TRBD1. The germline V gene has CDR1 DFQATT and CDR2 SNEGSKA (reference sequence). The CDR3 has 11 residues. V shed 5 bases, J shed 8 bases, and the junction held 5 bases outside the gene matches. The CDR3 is CSALQGRGYTF. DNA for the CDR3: TGCAGTGCTTTACAGGGGCGCGGCTACACCTTC.

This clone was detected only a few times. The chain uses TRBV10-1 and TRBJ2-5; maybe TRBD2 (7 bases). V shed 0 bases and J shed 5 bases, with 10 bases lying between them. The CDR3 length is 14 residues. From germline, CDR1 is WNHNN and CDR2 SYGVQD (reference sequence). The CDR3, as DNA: TGCGCCAGCAGTGAGTCCGGGGGGCTGGAGACCCAGTACTTC. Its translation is CASSESGGLETQYF.

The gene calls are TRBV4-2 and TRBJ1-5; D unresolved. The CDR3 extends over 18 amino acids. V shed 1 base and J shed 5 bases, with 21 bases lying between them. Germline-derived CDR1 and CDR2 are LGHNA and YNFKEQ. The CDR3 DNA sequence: TGTGCCAGCAGCCAAGTTCGGGTCGGTCGGGGAACTTATCAGCCCCAGCATTTT. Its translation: CASSQVRVGRGTYQPQHF.

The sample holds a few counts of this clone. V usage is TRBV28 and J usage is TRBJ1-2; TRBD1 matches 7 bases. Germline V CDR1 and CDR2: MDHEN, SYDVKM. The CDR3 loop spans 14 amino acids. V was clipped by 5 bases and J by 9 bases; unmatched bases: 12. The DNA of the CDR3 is TGTGCCAGCAGTAGACAGGGCGGGCATCGGAGCTACACCTTC. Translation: CASSRQGGHRSYTF.

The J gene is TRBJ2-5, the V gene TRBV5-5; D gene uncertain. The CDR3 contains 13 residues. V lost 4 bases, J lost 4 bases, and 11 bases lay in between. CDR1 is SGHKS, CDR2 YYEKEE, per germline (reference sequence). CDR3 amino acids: CASSPERGETQYF. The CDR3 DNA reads TGTGCCAGCAGCCCCGAGCGAGGAGAGACCCAGTACTTC.

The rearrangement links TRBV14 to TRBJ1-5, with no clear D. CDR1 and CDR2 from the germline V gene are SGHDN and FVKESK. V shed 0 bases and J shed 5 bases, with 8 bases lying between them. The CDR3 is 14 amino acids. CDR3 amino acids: CASSQDGGYQPQHF. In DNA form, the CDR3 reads TGTGCCAGCAGCCAAGATGGAGGTTATCAGCCCCAGCATTTT.

For the CDR3, the DNA is TGTGCCAGCAGTCCGGGTCGCAATTCACCCCTCCACTTT. It codes for CASSPGRNSPLHF. The chain carries TRBV5-6 and TRBJ1-6; D is unresolved. The CDR3 loop spans 13 amino acids. V lost 5 bases and J 7 bases, leaving 10 bases between the germline ends. The germline V gene encodes CDR1 SGHDT and CDR2 YYEEEE.

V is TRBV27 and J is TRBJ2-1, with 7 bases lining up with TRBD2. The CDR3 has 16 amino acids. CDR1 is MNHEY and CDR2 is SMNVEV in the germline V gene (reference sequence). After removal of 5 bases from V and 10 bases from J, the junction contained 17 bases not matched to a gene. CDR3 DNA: TGTGCCAGCAGTCAGCGCAGCCTAGCGGAATTGGGGGAGCAGTTCTTC. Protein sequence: CASSQRSLAELGEQFF.

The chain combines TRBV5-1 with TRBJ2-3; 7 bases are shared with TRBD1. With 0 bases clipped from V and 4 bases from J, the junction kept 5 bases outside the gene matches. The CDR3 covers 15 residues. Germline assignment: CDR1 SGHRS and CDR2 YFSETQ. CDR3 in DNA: TGCGCCAGCAGCTTGGCGACAGGGTTGGCAGATACGCAGTATTTT. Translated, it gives CASSLATGLADTQYF.

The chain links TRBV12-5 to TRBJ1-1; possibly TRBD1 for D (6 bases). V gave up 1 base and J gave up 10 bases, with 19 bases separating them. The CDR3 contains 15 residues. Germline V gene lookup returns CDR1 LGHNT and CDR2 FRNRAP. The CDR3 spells CASGLENPGRGRAFF. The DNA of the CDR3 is TGTGCTAGTGGTTTGGAAAACCCAGGGAGGGGGAGAGCTTTCTTT.

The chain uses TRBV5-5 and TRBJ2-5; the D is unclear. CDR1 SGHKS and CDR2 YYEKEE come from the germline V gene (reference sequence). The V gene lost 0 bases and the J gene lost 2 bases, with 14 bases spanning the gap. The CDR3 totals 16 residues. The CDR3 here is CASSLAVGELQETQYF. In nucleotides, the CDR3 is TGTGCCAGCAGCTTGGCCGTTGGTGAGTTGCAAGAGACCCAGTACTTC.

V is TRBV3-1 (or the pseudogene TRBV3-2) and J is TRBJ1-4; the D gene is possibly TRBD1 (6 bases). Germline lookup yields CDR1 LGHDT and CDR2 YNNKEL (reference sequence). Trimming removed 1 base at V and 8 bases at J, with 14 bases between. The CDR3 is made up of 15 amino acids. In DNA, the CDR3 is TGTGCCAGCAGCCAAGTGAGGGGGGGAGGAGAAAAACTGTTTTTT. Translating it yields CASSQVRGGGEKLFF.

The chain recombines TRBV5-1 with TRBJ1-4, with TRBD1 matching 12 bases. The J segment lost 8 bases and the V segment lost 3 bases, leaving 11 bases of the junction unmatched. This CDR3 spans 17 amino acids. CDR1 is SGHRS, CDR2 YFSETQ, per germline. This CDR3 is CASSSGQGAQGAEKLFF. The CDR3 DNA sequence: TGCGCCAGCAGCTCGGGACAGGGGGCCCAAGGAGCGGAAAAACTGTTTTTT.

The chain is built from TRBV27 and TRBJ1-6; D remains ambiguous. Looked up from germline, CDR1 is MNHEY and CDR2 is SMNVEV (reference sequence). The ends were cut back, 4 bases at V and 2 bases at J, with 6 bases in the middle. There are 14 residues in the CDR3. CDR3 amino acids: CASSSGAYNSPLHF. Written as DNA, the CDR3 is TGTGCCAGCAGTTCCGGGGCCTATAATTCACCCCTCCACTTT.

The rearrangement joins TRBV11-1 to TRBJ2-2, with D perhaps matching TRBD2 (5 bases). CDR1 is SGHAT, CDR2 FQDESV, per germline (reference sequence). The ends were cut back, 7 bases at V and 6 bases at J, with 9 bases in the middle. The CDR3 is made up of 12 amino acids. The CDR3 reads CASTEEAGELFF. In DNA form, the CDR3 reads TGTGCCAGCACTGAGGAGGCCGGGGAGCTGTTTTTT.